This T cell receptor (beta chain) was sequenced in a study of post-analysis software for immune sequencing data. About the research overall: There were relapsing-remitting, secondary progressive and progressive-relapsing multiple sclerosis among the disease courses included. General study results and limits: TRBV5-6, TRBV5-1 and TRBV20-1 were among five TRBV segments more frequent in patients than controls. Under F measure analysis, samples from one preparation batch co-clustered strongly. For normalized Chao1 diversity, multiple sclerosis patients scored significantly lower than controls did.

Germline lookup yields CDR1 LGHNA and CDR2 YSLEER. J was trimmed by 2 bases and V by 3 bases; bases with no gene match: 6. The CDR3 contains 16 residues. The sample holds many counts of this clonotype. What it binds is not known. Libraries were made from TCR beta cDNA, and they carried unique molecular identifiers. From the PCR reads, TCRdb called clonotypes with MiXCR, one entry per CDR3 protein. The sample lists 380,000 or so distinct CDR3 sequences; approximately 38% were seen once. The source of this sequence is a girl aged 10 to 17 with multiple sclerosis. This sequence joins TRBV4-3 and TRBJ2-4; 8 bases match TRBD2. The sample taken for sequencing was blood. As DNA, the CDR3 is TGCGCCAGCAGCCAGCAGACTAGCGCTACCAAAAACATTCAGTACTTC. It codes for CASSQQTSATKNIQYF.